One and the same sample provided the 3 T cell receptor beta chains below, sequenced in a study of cytomegalovirus exposure and HLA in healthy donors. Vbeta (60) and Jbeta (13) primers were used in the PCR. Sequencing used immunoSEQ multiplex PCR; TCRdb keeps in-frame clones, though not all of them. The repertoire holds roughly 110,000 clones, with more than 65% as singletons. The sample taken for sequencing was PBMCs. These receptors all stem from a woman aged 30 to 39 in good health and CMV-seronegative.

The V and J genes are TRBV18 and TRBJ2-3, with D uncertain. The CDR3 is made up of 13 amino acids. The germline gives CDR1 KGHSH, CDR2 LQKENI. Trimming shortened V by 6 bases and J by 2 bases, and 9 bases separated the two germline ends. This CDR3 reads CASSLSFTDTQYF. The CDR3 bases are TGTGCCAGCTCCCTCTCTTTCACAGATACGCAGTATTTT.

Only one count was recorded for this clone. The V call is TRBV11-2, the J call TRBJ1-1, with D unclear. The CDR3 is 13 residues long. The V end was cut by 2 bases, the J end by 8 bases, with 12 bases between. Germline-derived CDR1 and CDR2 are SGHAT and FQNNGV. CDR3: CASSLNRASEAFF. The CDR3 nucleotides read TGTGCCAGCAGCTTAAATAGAGCGTCGGAAGCTTTCTTT.

The chain has TRBV2 and TRBJ2-7; the match to TRBD2 covers 7 bases. CDR1 and CDR2 (germline): SNHLY, FYNNEI. The CDR3 has 16 amino acids. With V trimmed by 0 bases and J by 7 bases, 12 bases remained unmatched. The CDR3 region has the DNA TGTGCCAGCAGTGAAGCGCTTGGCGGGAGAGTAGGGGAGCAGTACTTC. It translates to CASSEALGGRVGEQYF.